A single sample is the source of the 24 T cell receptor beta chains below, sequenced in a study of cytomegalovirus exposure and HLA in healthy donors. 60 Vbeta and 13 Jbeta primers were used in PCR. The method was immunoSEQ multiplex PCR; TCRdb's version includes in-frame clones alone and lacks a portion of them. Of approximately 110,000 clones listed, approximately 73% were seen once; the top ten hold around 8.1%. Sequencing was performed on PBMCs. The receptors come from a man aged 35 to 55 in good health and CMV-seronegative.

The rearrangement uses TRBV27 and TRBJ2-1; 8 positions agree with TRBD2. The J segment lost 4 bases and the V segment lost 6 bases, leaving 11 bases of the junction unmatched. Germline CDR1 reads MNHEY; CDR2 reads SMNVEV (reference sequence). This CDR3 region has 16 residues. The CDR3 loop reads CASREWDPSGYNEQFF. CDR3 DNA: TGTGCCAGCAGGGAATGGGATCCTAGCGGGTACAATGAGCAGTTCTTC.

This clone was counted between two and nine times. This CDR3 is CASSQDLSSGVAVTGELFF. Written as DNA, the CDR3 is TGCGCCAGCAGCCAAGATCTGTCTAGCGGGGTAGCGGTCACCGGGGAGCTGTTTTTT. This chain connects TRBV4-3 to TRBJ2-2; 9 bases match TRBD2. The germline V gene has CDR1 LGHNA and CDR2 YSLEER. Losses at the gene ends were 0 bases for V and 4 bases for J; bases not matched to a gene: 12. The CDR3 length is 19 residues.

The chain has TRBV5-1 and TRBJ2-3; a weak D match, TRBD1 (6 bases). CDR3 length: 16 amino acids. The V end was cut by 2 bases, the J end by 0 bases, with 13 bases between. Germline values: CDR1 SGHRS, CDR2 YFSETQ. The CDR3 DNA reads TGCGCCAGCAGCTTCACAGGGCTTTCTAGCACAGATACGCAGTATTTT. Its protein product is CASSFTGLSSTDTQYF. The variable domain in full, with the rest retrieved from reference TRBV5-1 and TRBJ2-3, is KAGVTQTPRYLIKTRGQQVTLSCSPISGHRSVSWYQQTPGQGLQFLFEYFSETQRNKGNFPGRFSGRQFSNSRSEMNVSTLELGDSALYLCASSFTGLSSTDTQYFGPGTRLTVL.

The chain combines TRBV6-1 with TRBJ2-5; D gene ambiguous. The germline V gene encodes CDR1 MNHNS and CDR2 SASEGT. CDR3 length: 13 residues. Trimming took off 3 bases at V and 5 bases at J, with 10 bases between the two ends. CDR3 residues: CASSDVLRETQYF. The CDR3 DNA follows: TGTGCCAGCAGTGACGTCTTGCGGGAGACCCAGTACTTC.

The rearrangement joins TRBV6-5 to TRBJ1-2, with D perhaps TRBD1 (6 bases). The CDR3 covers 12 residues. V lost 6 bases, J lost 5 bases, and 10 bases lay in between. CDR1 MNHEY and CDR2 SVGAGI come from the germline V gene. The DNA for the CDR3 is TGTGCCAGCAGCCTACAGGGATATGGCTACACCTTC. This gives the protein CASSLQGYGYTF.

This chain links TRBV30 with TRBJ2-5; D may be TRBD2 (6 bases). V lost 5 bases and J lost 5, with 18 bases in between. The CDR3 extends over 14 amino acids. CDR1 and CDR2 from the germline V gene are GTSNPN and SVGIG (reference sequence). The CDR3 DNA sequence: TGTGCCTGGGCGGGACTGGGAATCACGGAGACCCAGTACTTC. It encodes CAWAGLGITETQYF.

V gene TRBV6-6 combines with J gene TRBJ2-7; TRBD1 might be the D (5 bases). Germline V lookup: CDR1 MNHNY, CDR2 SVGAGI (reference sequence). V lost 5 bases and J 6 bases, leaving 14 bases between the germline ends. The CDR3 loop spans 13 amino acids. The CDR3 DNA sequence: TGTGCCAGCAGTAACCCTTCTAGGGGCGAGCAGTACTTC. Its protein is CASSNPSRGEQYF.

The gene calls are TRBV4-3 and TRBJ2-1, with D maybe TRBD2 (6 bases). Trimming took 1 base from V and 5 from J, leaving 9 bases between them. The CDR3 totals 14 residues. In germline, CDR1 is LGHNA, CDR2 YSLEER. The CDR3 reads CASSQVGGDNEQFF. CDR3 nucleotides: TGCGCCAGCAGCCAAGTAGGAGGGGACAATGAGCAGTTCTTC.

This clone was seen more than once but under ten times. The chain carries TRBV5-1 and TRBJ2-3, with 14 nucleotides matching TRBD2. The germline V gene encodes CDR1 SGHRS and CDR2 YFSETQ. The V segment lost 4 bases and the J segment 5 bases; nucleotides outside the gene matches: 9. CDR3 length: 17 amino acids. CDR3 amino acids: CASSAATSGGVLDTQYF. DNA for the CDR3: TGCGCCAGCAGCGCTGCGACTAGCGGGGGGGTACTAGATACGCAGTATTTT.

The chain has TRBV4-2 and TRBJ1-5; D not certain. Per the germline V gene, CDR1 is LGHNA and CDR2 is YNFKEQ. The CDR3 covers 15 residues. V was trimmed by 0 bases and J by 6 bases, leaving 12 bases between them. The CDR3 DNA follows: TGTGCCAGCAGCCAAGATGGGTGGGGAGGTCAGCCCCAGCATTTT. Translated, it gives CASSQDGWGGQPQHF.

The chain uses TRBV5-6 and TRBJ1-2; TRBD1 matches at 11 bases. V lost 2 bases to trimming and J lost 5 bases; unmatched junction nucleotides: 2. Germline loops: CDR1 SGHDT, CDR2 YYEEEE. This CDR3 has 14 residues. For the CDR3, the DNA is TGTGCCAGCAGCTTAGGACAGGGGGCATATGGCTACACCTTC. This gives the protein CASSLGQGAYGYTF.

The chain links TRBV12-1 to TRBJ1-5; the tabulated D call, TRBD1, remains unverified against the DNA. TRBV12-1 is a pseudogene locus. The CDR3 is made up of 18 amino acids. The CDR3 nucleotides read TGTGCCAGCAGCTTTGTTGCGGTTTGGGGCAGGACCAATCAGCCCCAGCATTTT. Its protein product is CASSFVAVWGRTNQPQHF.

CDR3 protein: CASNPTVTNTGELFF. Written as DNA, the CDR3 is TGTGCCAGCAACCCGACAGTGACGAACACCGGGGAGCTGTTTTTT. V gene TRBV6-1 combines with J gene TRBJ2-2; TRBD1 is a possible D gene (5 bases). The germline V and J ends were trimmed by 7 bases and 0 bases, with 12 bases remaining between them. The CDR3 runs 15 residues. The V gene's germline CDR1 is MNHNS and CDR2 SASEGT.

CDR3 sequence (DNA): TGTGCCAGCAACTACAGGACAGGTTCGAACACCGGGGAGCTGTTTTTT. Residues: CASNYRTGSNTGELFF. The chain joins TRBV5-5 to TRBJ2-2; TRBD1 aligns across 7 bases. This CDR3 spans 16 amino acids. CDR1 is SGHKS, CDR2 YYEKEE, per germline (reference sequence). Unmatched junction bases numbered 8, after V lost 6 bases and J lost 0 bases.

The chain recombines TRBV2 with TRBJ2-7; TRBD2 matches 7 bases. Germline-derived CDR1 and CDR2 are SNHLY and FYNNEI. The CDR3 totals 12 residues. Trimming cost V 5 bases and J 4 bases; bases outside gene matches: 2. CDR3 coding DNA: TGTGCCAGCAGTTTGGGGGGGTACGAGCAGTACTTC. Amino acid sequence: CASSLGGYEQYF. Full variable domain (remainder filled in from reference TRBV2 and TRBJ2-7): EPEVTQTPSHQVTQMGQEVILRCVPISNHLYFYWYRQILGQKVEFLVSFYNNEISEKSEIFDDQFSVERPDGSNFTLKIRSTKLEDSAMYFCASSLGGYEQYFGPGTRLTVT.

The genes are TRBV5-1 and TRBJ1-4; D perhaps matches TRBD1 (5 bases). CDR1 SGHRS and CDR2 YFSETQ come from the germline V gene. The CDR3 runs 14 residues. The V end lost 4 bases, the J end lost 2 bases, and 9 bases lay between the germline ends. This CDR3 reads CASSETATNEKLFF. CDR3 nucleotide sequence: TGCGCCAGCAGCGAGACAGCCACTAATGAAAAACTGTTTTTT. Full variable domain (rest looked up from reference TRBV5-1 and TRBJ1-4): KAGVTQTPRYLIKTRGQQVTLSCSPISGHRSVSWYQQTPGQGLQFLFEYFSETQRNKGNFPGRFSGRQFSNSRSEMNVSTLELGDSALYLCASSETATNEKLFFGSGTQLSVL.

The gene calls are TRBV27 and TRBJ2-7; D perhaps matches TRBD2 (6 bases). Per germline, CDR1 MNHEY and CDR2 SMNVEV (reference sequence). This CDR3 has 15 amino acids. Trimming took 6 bases from V and 4 from J, leaving 19 bases between them. This chain's CDR3 is CASSHPGGARYEQYF. The DNA of the CDR3 is TGTGCCAGCAGCCACCCTGGAGGGGCGCGTTACGAGCAGTACTTC.

The chain uses TRBV6-1 and TRBJ2-2; TRBD1 is a possible D gene (5 bases). The length of the CDR3 is 17 residues. The V gene lost 2 bases and the J gene lost 4 bases, with 17 bases spanning the gap. Germline values: CDR1 MNHNS, CDR2 SASEGT. CDR3 region: CASSEFPGPARTGELFF. DNA of the CDR3: TGTGCCAGCAGTGAATTCCCAGGGCCGGCTCGCACCGGGGAGCTGTTTTTT.

The J gene is TRBJ1-5, the V gene TRBV7-2; D is perhaps TRBD1 (5 bases). The germline V gene encodes CDR1 SGHTA and CDR2 FQGNSA. The CDR3 covers 12 residues. Trimming took off 4 bases at V and 9 bases at J, with 10 bases between the two ends. CDR3: CASSYSGWPQHF. As DNA, the CDR3 is TGTGCCAGCAGCTATTCAGGGTGGCCCCAGCATTTT.

V gene TRBV7-2 combines with J gene TRBJ2-5; no clear D. With the DNA end fitting TRBJ2-7 better, the J assignment may be wrong. CDR3 size: 14 residues. Germline assignment: CDR1 SGHTA and CDR2 FQGNSA. CDR3 loop: CASSLFIGFYEQYF. The DNA of the CDR3 is TGTGCCAGCAGCTTATTCATCGGGTTCTACGAGCAGTACTTC.

This sequence joins TRBV9 and TRBJ1-6, with D tentatively TRBD1 (6 bases). CDR3 length: 15 residues. Trimming shortened V by 3 bases and J by 7 bases, and 14 bases separated the two germline ends. Germline-derived CDR1 and CDR2 are SGDLS and YYNGEE. This CDR3 reads CASSAQGPENSPLHF. As DNA, the CDR3 is TGTGCCAGCAGCGCACAGGGTCCGGAGAATTCACCCCTCCACTTT.

The CDR3, as DNA: TGTGCCAGCAGTTACTCGAGCGGGGACAGGGGTACTGAGCAGTTCTTC. It is translated as CASSYSSGDRGTEQFF. The rearrangement joins TRBV6-5 to TRBJ2-1; TRBD1 aligns across 10 bases. The CDR3 is made up of 16 amino acids. CDR1 MNHEY and CDR2 SVGAGI come from the germline V gene. With 0 bases clipped from V and 9 bases from J, the junction kept 8 bases outside the gene matches.

The V call is TRBV29-1, the J call TRBJ1-2; D is undetermined. Germline V CDR1 and CDR2: SQVTM, ANQGSEA. V was cut by 4 bases and J by 3 bases, with 9 bases left in between. The CDR3 is made up of 12 amino acids. For the CDR3, the DNA is TGCAGCGTTGGAGGCAACCACTATGGCTACACCTTC. Residues: CSVGGNHYGYTF.

This rearrangement joins TRBV12-5 to TRBJ2-7; D might be TRBD1 (5 bases). The CDR3 covers 13 residues. CDR1 is LGHNT, CDR2 FRNRAP, per germline. The V gene lost 6 bases and the J gene lost 4 bases, with 13 bases spanning the gap. The DNA for the CDR3 is TGTGCTAGTGGGCCGTTTACAGGATACGAGCAGTACTTC. It encodes CASGPFTGYEQYF.